These 10 T cell receptor beta chains originate from one sample sequenced in a study of CD8+CD57+ T cells in acquired aplastic anemia. Profiles of TCR beta VDJ and CDR3 were generated from a genomic DNA template. TCRdb independently ran MiXCR on the reads; one entry per CDR3 protein. There are approximately 190,000 distinct CDR3 sequences in the sample; around 45% occur only once, and approximately 9.7% lies in the top ten. Patients picked for sequencing had shown CD8+CD57+ cell expansion detected by flow cytometry. Input material: sorted CD4+, CD8+, or CD8+CD57+ T cells (not recorded which) from PBMCs. The receptors were gathered from a human donor with aplastic anemia.

In this sample, this clonotype turned up a few times. The CDR3, as DNA: TGTGCCAGCAGTGATCGGGTTGGGAGTCCTTACGAGCAGTACTTC. It is translated as CASSDRVGSPYEQYF. This chain links TRBV2 with TRBJ2-7; perhaps TRBD2 as D (5 bases). Trimming removed 3 bases from V and 4 bases from J, with 16 bases in between. This CDR3 has 15 amino acids. Germline-derived CDR1 and CDR2 are SNHLY and FYNNEI.

The chain couples TRBV12-3 or TRBV12-4 to TRBJ2-1, with D hard to call. There are 12 residues in the CDR3. V shed 5 bases and J shed 10 bases, with 12 bases lying between them. The CDR3 coding sequence is TGTGCCAGCAGTGACCCGTGGGGAGAGCAGTTCTTC. It encodes CASSDPWGEQFF.

This clonotype showed up many times. The chain joins TRBV4-2 to TRBJ1-2, with TRBD1 matching 7 bases. J gave up 3 bases and V 0 bases, and 10 bases lay outside the gene matches. This CDR3 is built from 17 residues. Per germline, CDR1 LGHNA and CDR2 YNFKEQ. The CDR3 protein is CASSQDQGTATYYGYTF. CDR3 sequence (DNA): TGTGCCAGCAGCCAAGATCAAGGGACAGCTACTTACTATGGCTACACCTTC.

With regard to this clonotype: This could be a read error, since a much larger clone is one nucleotide away. The rearrangement uses TRBV6-5 and TRBJ1-2; D gene uncertain. V was pared by 8 bases and J by 3 bases, with 13 bases between. Germline CDR1 MNHEY, CDR2 SVGAGI. This CDR3 is 13 amino acids long. CDR3 in DNA: TGTGCCAGCGGAGGAAGCAACGACTATGGCTACACCTTC. Amino acid sequence: CASGGSNDYGYTF.

This clonotype was picked up a small number of times. This chain uses TRBV2 with TRBJ1-5; TRBD1 aligns across 9 bases. J was trimmed by 7 bases and V by 4 bases; bases with no gene match: 5. Germline V gene data show CDR1 as SNHLY and CDR2 as FYNNEI. The CDR3 length is 14 residues. The CDR3 spells CASSVGTGRQPQHF. The CDR3 DNA reads TGTGCCAGCAGTGTTGGGACAGGGCGACAGCCCCAGCATTTT. The variable domain in full, completed from reference TRBV2 and TRBJ1-5, reads EPEVTQTPSHQVTQMGQEVILRCVPISNHLYFYWYRQILGQKVEFLVSFYNNEISEKSEIFDDQFSVERPDGSNFTLKIRSTKLEDSAMYFCASSVGTGRQPQHFGDGTRLSIL.

This chain links TRBV7-8 with TRBJ2-7; TRBD2 agrees at 13 bases. V lost 5 bases and J lost 5; bases outside the gene matches: 15. The CDR3 has 18 amino acids. Germline V gene data show CDR1 as SGHVS and CDR2 as FQNEAQ. This CDR3 reads CASSNQLAGGRQKDEQYF. The CDR3 coding sequence is TGTGCCAGCAGCAACCAACTAGCGGGAGGGCGACAGAAGGACGAGCAGTACTTC. Based on the CDR3 plus reference TRBV7-8 and TRBJ2-7, the full variable domain is GAGVSQSPRYKVAKRGQDVALRCDPISGHVSLFWYQQALGQGPEFLTYFQNEAQLDKSGLPSDRFFAERPEGSVSTLKIQRTQQEDSAVYLCASSNQLAGGRQKDEQYFGPGTRLTVT.

This clonotype was counted many times. CDR3 residues: CASSAPGEQFF. CDR3 bases: TGTGCCAGCAGCGCCCCCGGGGAACAGTTCTTC. J is TRBJ2-1 and V is TRBV9; tentative D call: TRBD2 (5 bases). In germline, CDR1 is SGDLS, CDR2 YYNGEE. This CDR3 has 11 amino acids. The V end lost 3 bases, the J end lost 13 bases, and 11 bases lay between the germline ends.

This clonotype was seen only a few times. The V gene is TRBV29-1, the J gene TRBJ1-1; D ambiguous. CDR3 length: 13 residues. The germline V gene encodes CDR1 SQVTM and CDR2 ANQGSEA. Trimming removed 7 bases at V and 3 bases at J, with 15 bases between. For the CDR3, the DNA is TGCAGCGGAACCAGATCCTGGGACACTGAAGCTTTCTTT. Its protein is CSGTRSWDTEAFF.

This clonotype was seen only a few times. The chain carries TRBV7-4 and TRBJ2-7, with D tentatively TRBD2 (6 bases). Germline V gene data show CDR1 as SGHVT and CDR2 as SQSDAQ. The CDR3 extends over 16 amino acids. V was clipped by 0 bases and J by 3 bases, with 15 bases between them. The CDR3 protein is CASSLARSGGIYEQYF. The CDR3 DNA follows: TGTGCCAGCAGCTTAGCGCGTAGCGGCGGTATCTACGAGCAGTACTTC.

The genes are TRBV25-1 and TRBJ1-2; 8 nucleotides match TRBD1. Germline CDR1 is MGHDK and CDR2 is SYGVNS. The CDR3 has 19 residues. With V trimmed by 0 bases and J by 8 bases, 20 bases remained unmatched. As DNA, the CDR3 is TGTGCCAGCAGTGAATATCGTTCGGCGGACAGGGCTTCCACGCACGGCTACACCTTC. As protein: CASSEYRSADRASTHGYTF.